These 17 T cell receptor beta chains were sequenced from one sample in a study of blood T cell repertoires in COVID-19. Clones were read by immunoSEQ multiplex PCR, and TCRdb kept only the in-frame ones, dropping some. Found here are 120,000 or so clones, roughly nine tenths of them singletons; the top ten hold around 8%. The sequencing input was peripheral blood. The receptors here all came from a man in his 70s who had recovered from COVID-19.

The DNA of the CDR3 is TGTGCCAGCTCACCAAAGCGGGAAAGTTGGGCCGGGGAGCTGTTTTTT. This codes for CASSPKRESWAGELFF. The gene calls are TRBV18 and TRBJ2-2; TRBD2 matches at 7 bases. The trim removed 2 bases at V and 6 bases at J, leaving 9 bases unmatched. Looked up from germline, CDR1 is KGHSH and CDR2 is LQKENI. This CDR3 contains 16 residues.

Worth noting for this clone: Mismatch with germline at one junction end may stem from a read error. In nucleotides, the CDR3 is TGTGCCAGCAGCCTAACGGGAGGGCCGAGGAATGAGCAGTTCTTC. Its translation is CASSLTGGPRNEQFF. The chain couples TRBV7-3 to TRBJ2-1; TRBD2 aligns across 8 bases. The CDR3 spans 15 residues. In germline, CDR1 is SGHTA, CDR2 FQGTGA.

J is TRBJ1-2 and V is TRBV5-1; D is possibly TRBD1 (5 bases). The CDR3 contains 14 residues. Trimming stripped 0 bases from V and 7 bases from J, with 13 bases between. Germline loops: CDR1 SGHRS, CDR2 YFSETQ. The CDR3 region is CASSLAQGLGGYTF. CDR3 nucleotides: TGCGCCAGCAGCTTGGCCCAGGGTCTCGGTGGCTACACCTTC.

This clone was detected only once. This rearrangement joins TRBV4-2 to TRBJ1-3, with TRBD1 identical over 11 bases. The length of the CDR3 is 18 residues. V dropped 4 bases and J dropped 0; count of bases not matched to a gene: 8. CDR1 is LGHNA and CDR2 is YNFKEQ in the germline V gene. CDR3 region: CASSPKGTGGSSGNTIYF. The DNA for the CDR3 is TGTGCCAGCAGCCCGAAAGGGACAGGGGGAAGCTCTGGAAACACCATATATTTT.

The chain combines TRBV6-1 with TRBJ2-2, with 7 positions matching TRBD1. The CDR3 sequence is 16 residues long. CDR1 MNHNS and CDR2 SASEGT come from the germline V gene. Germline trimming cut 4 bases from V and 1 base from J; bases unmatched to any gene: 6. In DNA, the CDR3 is TGTGCCAGCAGTGTTTGGGACAGCCTGAACACCGGGGAGCTGTTTTTT. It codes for CASSVWDSLNTGELFF.

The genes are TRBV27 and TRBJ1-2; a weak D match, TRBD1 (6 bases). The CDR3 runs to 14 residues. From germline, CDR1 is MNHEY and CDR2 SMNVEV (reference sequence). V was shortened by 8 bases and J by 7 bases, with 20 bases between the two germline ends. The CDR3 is CASGSLYWDTGYTF. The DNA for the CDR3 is TGTGCCAGCGGGAGCCTTTATTGGGACACTGGCTACACCTTC.

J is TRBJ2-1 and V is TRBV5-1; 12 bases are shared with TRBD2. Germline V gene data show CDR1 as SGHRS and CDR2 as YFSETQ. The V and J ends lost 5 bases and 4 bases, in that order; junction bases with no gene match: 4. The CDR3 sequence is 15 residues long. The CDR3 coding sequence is TGCGCCAGCAGGTTACTAGCGGGGGGATACAATGAGCAGTTCTTC. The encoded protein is CASRLLAGGYNEQFF.

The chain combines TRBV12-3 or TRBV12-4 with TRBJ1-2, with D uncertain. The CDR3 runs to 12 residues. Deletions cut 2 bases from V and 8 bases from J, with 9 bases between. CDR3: CASSLRVRGYTF. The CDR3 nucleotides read TGTGCCAGCAGTTTACGGGTCCGGGGCTACACCTTC.

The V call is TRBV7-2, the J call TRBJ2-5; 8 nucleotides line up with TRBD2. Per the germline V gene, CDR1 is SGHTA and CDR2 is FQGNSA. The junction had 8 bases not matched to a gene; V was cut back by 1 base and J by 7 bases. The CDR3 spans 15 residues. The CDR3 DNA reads TGTGCCAGCAGCTTAGGACTAGCGCTGTCGGGGACCCAGTACTTC. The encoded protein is CASSLGLALSGTQYF.

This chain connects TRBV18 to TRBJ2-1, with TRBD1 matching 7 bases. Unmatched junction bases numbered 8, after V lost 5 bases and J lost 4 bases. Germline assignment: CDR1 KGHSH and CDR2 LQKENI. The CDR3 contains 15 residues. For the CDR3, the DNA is TGTGCCAGCTCAGGATCAGGGGGAACGTACAATGAGCAGTTCTTC. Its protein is CASSGSGGTYNEQFF.

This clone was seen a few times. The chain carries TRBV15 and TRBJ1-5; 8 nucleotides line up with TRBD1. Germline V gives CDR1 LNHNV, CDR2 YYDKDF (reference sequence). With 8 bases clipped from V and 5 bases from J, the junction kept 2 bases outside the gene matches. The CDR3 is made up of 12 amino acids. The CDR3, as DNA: TGTGCCACCGGGACAGGATATCAGCCCCAGCATTTT. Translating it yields CATGTGYQPQHF.

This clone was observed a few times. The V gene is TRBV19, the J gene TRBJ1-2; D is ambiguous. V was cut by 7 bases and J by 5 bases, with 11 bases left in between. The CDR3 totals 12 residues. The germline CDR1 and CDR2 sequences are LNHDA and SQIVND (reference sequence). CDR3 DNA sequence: TGTGCCAGTAAACGGGGTGAATATGGCTACACCTTC. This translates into CASKRGEYGYTF.

The CDR3 loop reads CASEWGETEAFF. The CDR3 region has the DNA TGTGCCAGCGAGTGGGGGGAAACTGAAGCTTTCTTT. V is TRBV12-3 or TRBV12-4 and J is TRBJ1-1; a weak D match, TRBD1 (5 bases). Trimming shortened V by 8 bases and J by 5 bases, and 12 bases separated the two germline ends. This CDR3 contains 12 residues.

This CDR3 reads CASSTPPGGSYRYGYTF. The CDR3 DNA is TGTGCCAGCAGTACCCCCCCAGGGGGGAGTTATCGGTATGGCTACACCTTC. V gene TRBV28 combines with J gene TRBJ1-2, with 7 bases aligning to TRBD1. Trimming cost V 5 bases and J 5 bases; bases outside gene matches: 17. CDR3 length: 17 amino acids. Germline V gives CDR1 MDHEN, CDR2 SYDVKM.

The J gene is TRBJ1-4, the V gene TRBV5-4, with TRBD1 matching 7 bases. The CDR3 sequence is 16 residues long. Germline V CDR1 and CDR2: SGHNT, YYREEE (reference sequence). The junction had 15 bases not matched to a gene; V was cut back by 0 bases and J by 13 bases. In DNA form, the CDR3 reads TGTGCCAGCAGCTTGGATCTCGGTCAGGGGGTTGGTGGACTGTTTTTT. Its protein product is CASSLDLGQGVGGLFF.

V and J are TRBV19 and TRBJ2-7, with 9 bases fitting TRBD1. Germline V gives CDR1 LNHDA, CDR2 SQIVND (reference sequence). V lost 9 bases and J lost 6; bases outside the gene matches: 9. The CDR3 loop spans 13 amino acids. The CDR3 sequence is CASSGTGFSEQYF. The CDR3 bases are TGTGCCAGCTCCGGGACAGGGTTTTCCGAGCAGTACTTC.

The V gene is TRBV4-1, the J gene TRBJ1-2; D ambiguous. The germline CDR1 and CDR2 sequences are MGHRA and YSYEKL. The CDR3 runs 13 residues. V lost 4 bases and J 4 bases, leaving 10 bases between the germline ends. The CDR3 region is CASSPSEVYGYTF. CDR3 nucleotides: TGCGCCAGCAGCCCGTCAGAAGTCTATGGCTACACCTTC.